Below, 24 T cell receptor beta chains from the same sample are listed, as sequenced in a study of T cell changes during pregnancy in multiple sclerosis. Produced via immunoSEQ multiplex PCR; TCRdb's table is partial and in-frame only. The sample yields 130,000 or so clones, 95% to 98% seen once. This sample comprised peripheral blood, obtained after pregnancy. The origin of the receptors is a female donor with multiple sclerosis, enrolled in a pregnancy study.

The J gene is TRBJ2-5, the V gene TRBV2, with 7 nucleotides matching TRBD2. CDR3 length: 16 residues. From germline, CDR1 is SNHLY and CDR2 FYNNEI. The ends lost 2 bases at V and 5 bases at J; junction bases unmatched: 11. CDR3 sequence (DNA): TGTGCCAGCAGTGAATTTTTGGCGGGAGTCGGGGAGACCCAGTACTTC. Translation gives CASSEFLAGVGETQYF.

V usage is TRBV19 and J usage is TRBJ1-1, with D perhaps TRBD1 (5 bases). The germline V gene has CDR1 LNHDA and CDR2 SQIVND (reference sequence). The germline V and J ends were trimmed by 3 bases and 5 bases, with 19 bases remaining between them. There are 16 residues in the CDR3. The CDR3 spells CASSISVGQGRTEAFF. CDR3 coding DNA: TGTGCCAGTAGTATCTCAGTCGGGCAGGGTCGTACTGAAGCTTTCTTT.

The chain combines TRBV27 with TRBJ2-7, with TRBD1 matching 9 bases. Germline CDR1 and CDR2: MNHEY and SMNVEV (reference sequence). The V gene end was trimmed by 5 bases and the J gene end by 6 bases; junction bases not matched to a gene: 8. The CDR3 contains 14 residues. The CDR3 protein is CASSPGTGFGEQYF. The CDR3 DNA follows: TGTGCCAGCAGTCCAGGGACAGGGTTTGGCGAGCAGTACTTC.

This clone is a singleton in its sample. The chain employs TRBV7-2 and TRBJ1-1; D is undetermined. In germline, CDR1 is SGHTA, CDR2 FQGNSA. V was pared by 0 bases and J by 6 bases, with 8 bases between. This CDR3 is built from 13 residues. The CDR3 region has the DNA TGTGCCAGCAGCTTAGCGTACAGCCCTGAAGCTTTCTTT. Translation gives CASSLAYSPEAFF.

As to this clone: The junction does not match germline at one end; this may be a read error. V gene TRBV7-7 combines with J gene TRBJ2-2; the D gene is possibly TRBD2 (5 bases). The germline gives CDR1 SSHAT, CDR2 FNYEAQ (reference sequence). There are 14 residues in the CDR3. CDR3: CASSLEEVNGELFF. The CDR3 coding sequence is TGTGCTAGCAGCTTAGAGGAGGTTAACGGGGAGCTGTTTTTT.

The chain couples TRBV28 to TRBJ1-4, with 7 positions matching TRBD1. Unmatched junction bases numbered 9, after V lost 0 bases and J lost 5 bases. Germline loops: CDR1 MDHEN, CDR2 SYDVKM. The CDR3 sequence is 17 residues long. Here the CDR3 reads CASSLWSRGGGNEKLFF. Written as DNA, the CDR3 is TGTGCCAGCAGTTTATGGTCAAGAGGGGGCGGGAATGAAAAACTGTTTTTT.

This clone was found once. CDR3 protein: CASTLQGENTEAFF. CDR3 sequence (DNA): TGTGCCAGCACCCTTCAGGGTGAGAACACTGAAGCTTTCTTT. The chain links TRBV6-5 to TRBJ1-1, with D perhaps matching TRBD1 (5 bases). Trimming took 7 bases from V and 1 from J, leaving 13 bases between them. Germline assignment: CDR1 MNHEY and CDR2 SVGAGI. This CDR3 spans 14 amino acids.

This chain links TRBV7-2 with TRBJ2-7; D might be TRBD2 (6 bases). Trimming pared 5 bases from V and 7 bases from J, leaving 9 bases between. Germline values: CDR1 SGHTA, CDR2 FQGNSA. The CDR3 totals 11 residues. CDR3 protein: CASSAGGEQYF. DNA of the CDR3: TGTGCCAGCAGCGCTGGGGGGGAGCAGTACTTC.

The chain carries TRBV5-5 and TRBJ2-7; D perhaps matches TRBD1 (5 bases). The V and J ends lost 1 base and 2 bases respectively, with 16 bases between them. Germline V gene lookup returns CDR1 SGHKS and CDR2 YYEKEE (reference sequence). The CDR3 is 16 amino acids. CDR3: CASSLKVRAGTYEQYF. The CDR3 DNA sequence: TGTGCCAGCAGCTTGAAAGTTCGGGCAGGGACCTACGAGCAGTACTTC.

The chain recombines TRBV9 with TRBJ2-5; 8 bases agree with TRBD2. The ends lost 0 bases at V and 2 bases at J; junction bases unmatched: 3. Germline CDR1 and CDR2: SGDLS and YYNGEE. The CDR3 sequence is 15 residues long. The CDR3 sequence is CASSVASGPQETQYF. The CDR3 nucleotides are TGTGCCAGCAGCGTAGCTAGCGGGCCGCAAGAGACCCAGTACTTC. Combining the CDR3 with reference TRBV9 and TRBJ2-5 gives the whole variable domain DSGVTQTPKHLITATGQRVTLRCSPRSGDLSVYWYQQSLDQGLQFLIQYYNGEERAKGNILERFSAQQFPDLHSELNLSSLELGDSALYFCASSVASGPQETQYFGPGTRLLVL.

The CDR3 sequence: CASSLSELANNEQFF. The CDR3 region has the DNA TGCGCCAGCAGCCTAAGTGAACTAGCGAACAATGAGCAGTTCTTC. The V call is TRBV4-1, the J call TRBJ2-1, with 7 bases identical to TRBD2. The CDR3 covers 15 residues. With 4 bases clipped from V and 5 bases from J, the junction kept 8 bases outside the gene matches. Germline CDR1 is MGHRA and CDR2 is YSYEKL.

The chain uses TRBV19 and TRBJ2-7, with a possible D match to TRBD1 (6 bases). The V end was cut by 4 bases, the J end by 4 bases, with 20 bases between. Germline lookup yields CDR1 LNHDA and CDR2 SQIVND (reference sequence). The CDR3 is 16 amino acids. The CDR3 DNA reads as TGTGCCAGTAGTACCCAATGGGGCAGGGGCGCTTACGAGCAGTACTTC. Translating gives CASSTQWGRGAYEQYF.

The chain joins TRBV4-2 to TRBJ1-5; no definite D call. Germline V CDR1 and CDR2: LGHNA, YNFKEQ. The CDR3 contains 13 residues. V lost 1 base and J lost 4, with 5 bases in between. The CDR3 sequence is CASSQVLNQPQHF. Written as DNA, the CDR3 is TGTGCCAGCAGCCAAGTACTGAATCAGCCCCAGCATTTT.

V gene TRBV5-4 combines with J gene TRBJ1-4; maybe TRBD1 (6 bases). The germline V gene has CDR1 SGHNT and CDR2 YYREEE (reference sequence). This CDR3 spans 16 amino acids. V was pared by 2 bases and J by 6 bases, with 17 bases between. The CDR3 is CASSFSRRGADEKLFF. The CDR3 DNA is TGTGCCAGCAGCTTCTCCCGGCGGGGGGCGGATGAAAAACTGTTTTTT.

The J gene is TRBJ2-1, the V gene TRBV29-1, with D hard to call. This CDR3 spans 10 amino acids. V was trimmed by 4 bases and J by 9 bases, leaving 7 bases between them. Germline V gene data show CDR1 as SQVTM and CDR2 as ANQGSEA. The CDR3 DNA follows: TGCAGCGTTGGAGCGAGTGAGCAGTTCTTC. This gives the protein CSVGASEQFF.

J is TRBJ2-5 and V is TRBV6-1; TRBD2 matches 7 bases. The germline V gene has CDR1 MNHNS and CDR2 SASEGT. CDR3 length: 15 residues. The V gene end was trimmed by 4 bases and the J gene end by 4 bases; junction bases not matched to a gene: 9. CDR3 DNA sequence: TGTGCCAGCAGTGGCAGACTAGCAGCGCGAGAGACCCAGTACTTC. Its translation is CASSGRLAARETQYF.

The genes are TRBV15 and TRBJ2-3; D perhaps matches TRBD1 (6 bases). The V gene's germline CDR1 is LNHNV and CDR2 YYDKDF (reference sequence). CDR3 size: 16 residues. The V end lost 2 bases, the J end lost 2 bases, and 14 bases lay between the germline ends. The DNA of the CDR3 is TGTGCCACCAGCAGATCCGGACAGTTATTCACAGATACGCAGTATTTT. This sequence encodes CATSRSGQLFTDTQYF.

The chain joins TRBV2 to TRBJ2-1; a weak D match, TRBD1 (6 bases). Germline V lookup: CDR1 SNHLY, CDR2 FYNNEI. The CDR3 loop spans 17 amino acids. The ends were cut back, 3 bases at V and 10 bases at J, with 25 bases in the middle. CDR3 sequence reads: CASSDRILVGAIGEQFF. CDR3 in DNA: TGTGCCAGCAGTGATCGAATCCTAGTGGGGGCAATCGGAGAGCAGTTCTTC. The full variable domain, completed using reference TRBV2 and TRBJ2-1, is EPEVTQTPSHQVTQMGQEVILRCVPISNHLYFYWYRQILGQKVEFLVSFYNNEISEKSEIFDDQFSVERPDGSNFTLKIRSTKLEDSAMYFCASSDRILVGAIGEQFFGPGTRLTVL.

This sequence joins TRBV2 and TRBJ2-1; 9 bases are a match to TRBD2. CDR3 size: 10 residues. V lost 8 bases to trimming and J lost 13 bases; unmatched junction nucleotides: 3. Germline V gene sequence: CDR1 SNHLY, CDR2 FYNNEI. The CDR3 DNA reads as TGTGCCAGCGGGACTAGCAGACAGTTCTTC. This encodes CASGTSRQFF.

V gene TRBV5-4 combines with J gene TRBJ2-7; no clear D. The CDR3 is 12 residues long. V shed 0 bases and J shed 7 bases, with 8 bases lying between them. CDR1 and CDR2 (germline): SGHNT, YYREEE (reference sequence). The CDR3 loop is CASSLGPGEQYF. The CDR3 DNA follows: TGTGCCAGCAGCTTGGGACCCGGGGAGCAGTACTTC.

The chain has TRBV13 and TRBJ2-3; TRBD2 matches at 7 bases. The CDR3 runs to 12 residues. The germline V gene encodes CDR1 PRHDT and CDR2 FYEKMQ (reference sequence). V was clipped by 6 bases and J by 3 bases; unmatched bases: 0. The CDR3 coding sequence is TGTGCCAGCAGGGGGGGGACAGATACGCAGTATTTT. Translating it yields CASRGGTDTQYF.

The V gene is TRBV28, the J gene TRBJ1-2; D not resolved. Trimming left V 3 bases short and J 8 bases short, with 16 bases between. The CDR3 consists of 14 residues. Germline CDR1 and CDR2: MDHEN and SYDVKM. Here the CDR3 DNA reads TGTGCCAGCAGTTTTCTCGGTCTAGGCGGAGGCTACACCTTC. Protein: CASSFLGLGGGYTF.

The CDR3 here is CASSPLPGKETQYF. The CDR3 nucleotides are TGTGCCAGCTCACCACTCCCAGGGAAGGAGACCCAGTACTTC. This chain joins TRBV18 and TRBJ2-5; D may be TRBD1 (5 bases). Germline loops: CDR1 KGHSH, CDR2 LQKENI. This CDR3 is built from 14 residues. V lost 1 base, J lost 5 bases, and 11 bases lay in between. The entire variable domain, with the rest obtained from reference TRBV18 and TRBJ2-5, is as follows: NAGVMQNPRHLVRRRGQEARLRCSPMKGHSHVYWYRQLPEEGLKFMVYLQKENIIDESGMPKERFSAEFPKEGPSILRIQQVVRGDSAAYFCASSPLPGKETQYFGPGTRLLVL.

The rearrangement joins TRBV2 to TRBJ1-1, with D perhaps matching TRBD1 (5 bases). V was cut by 5 bases and J by 3 bases, with 13 bases left in between. The CDR3 totals 14 residues. Germline values: CDR1 SNHLY, CDR2 FYNNEI. The CDR3 is CASSPIRGYTEAFF. Here the CDR3 DNA reads TGTGCCAGCAGTCCGATCCGGGGGTACACTGAAGCTTTCTTT.